This T cell receptor beta chain was recorded in a study of CD8+ T cells in alopecia areata. Overall study findings and caveats: Among patients, TCR sharing was less clear than in mice, a difference possibly due in part to HLA diversity in the patient population. Many expanded lesional clones persisted during tofacitinib (in both scalp and blood). Scalp clonality, together with expanded CD8+ clones among the top 100, fell significantly with tofacitinib.

Comments on this clone: Its antigen is still unknown.

The authors extracted RNA and reverse transcribed it into cDNA as the sequencing template. Clones were read by immunoSEQ multiplex PCR, and TCRdb kept only the in-frame ones, dropping some. The sample holds about 76,000 clones, roughly 66% seen once. CDR1 is MNHEY, CDR2 SMNVEV, per germline (reference sequence). V was clipped by 4 bases and J by 1 base; unmatched bases: 5. This CDR3 is 15 amino acids long. Treatment denoted: oral pan-JAK inhibitor, 5-10 mg twice daily. The sequence came from a human donor with alopecia areata. The chain joins TRBV27 to TRBJ1-1, with 8 bases matching TRBD1. This material consisted of CD8+ T cells sorted from blood, taken at week 24, from a patient treated with tofacitinib. The CDR3 sequence: CASSSQQGANTEAFF. In nucleotides, the CDR3 is TGTGCCAGCAGTTCCCAGCAGGGGGCGAACACTGAAGCTTTCTTT.